The clone carrying this T cell receptor beta chain showed up just a few times. The antigen is unknown. The data are from a study of cytomegalovirus exposure and HLA in healthy donors. Looking at the study overall: About 200 million T cells yielded 100 million to 130 million unique TCR beta sequences, as an earlier analysis found. Study-wide points: Cytomegalovirus-associated TCR beta chains were listed, numbering 164. Three chains tied to CMV proved CMV antigen-specific in vitro.

All donors participated as healthy donors of bone marrow. This CDR3 is built from 15 residues. Trimming cost V 7 bases and J 3 bases, with 16 bases left between them. Germline V gives CDR1 MNHNS, CDR2 SASEGT. 13 Jbeta primers and 60 Vbeta primers were used for the PCR. Assay: immunoSEQ multiplex PCR; the TCRdb copy retains only in-frame clones and omits some. The data show about 43,000 clones, 51% seen once. The source is a man between 60 and 75 years old in good health and CMV-seronegative. The source material was PBMCs. The chain is built from TRBV6-1 and TRBJ1-5; D is perhaps TRBD1 (6 bases). The CDR3 protein is CASKNPQGSNQPQHF. The CDR3 DNA sequence: TGTGCCAGCAAAAACCCACAGGGTTCCAATCAGCCCCAGCATTTT.